This T cell receptor beta chain was observed in a study of cytomegalovirus exposure and HLA in healthy donors (dated by TCRdb to about 2017). Background for the entire study: An earlier analysis of 587 of the donors reported 276 Gb of sequence data and 95 million to 120 million unique TCR beta sequences obtained from approximately 180 million T cells. An early release covering more than 500 HLA-typed donors comprised approximately 300 gigabases of sequencing data and around 80 million unique TCR sequences. Among the roughly 370 genotyped donors, approximately 76% belonged to the genetic ancestry cluster associated with self-reported Caucasian donors. The aim of the study was to test whether cataloging public T cell receptors could identify signatures of past pathogen exposure. The study profiled the T cell repertoires of fewer than 850 subjects by immunosequencing and related them to cytomegalovirus serostatus. A separate validation cohort of roughly 130 different subjects was used in addition to the roughly 700-subject first cohort. To predict cytomegalovirus infection status, the study brought together high-throughput TCR immunosequencing, statistical association of individual TCRs with disease status, and machine learning. A later analysis re-analyzed previously published TCR beta repertoires from 650 to 800 donors and added high-resolution HLA genotyping to study TCR occurrence patterns. In the later analysis, no new phenotypic data were used to find candidate immune exposures; instead, reliance was placed on TCR beta sequences and their occurrence across donors. To decide whether each TCR beta V gene segment behaved as functional or pseudogenic, an earlier analysis of fewer than 750 of the donors relied on high-throughput TCR beta sequencing. Donor age, sex, ethnicity and CMV serostatus were compiled together with the repertoire data. A later genetic analysis took genome-wide SNP genotypes for about three fifths of the 666 donors and used that subset as a discovery cohort. All discovery cohort repertoires had been generated using a single sequencing platform. HLA typing included class I and class II loci at four-digit resolution. Typing coverage differed by locus: A, B, C, DRB1 and DQB1 were typed in roughly 629-630 donors, DQA1 in around 500, DPA1 in some 570, and DPB1 in around 440. Because of strong linkage in the cohort, roughly 5 DR-DQ haplotypes were treated as single units for association and clustering. Among 300 to 500 genotyped donors of the cohort, an average of approximately 220,000 unique TCR beta nucleotide sequences was sequenced per donor, of which about 18% were non-productive. General study outcomes and caveats: A further reported finding was that TCR beta sequences accurately predicted the HLA-A and HLA-B alleles for most subjects in the first cohort. Correlated functional status among segregating V segments might reflect linkage disequilibrium, but an unknown experimental factor could not be ruled out. HLA typing was unavailable for some donors at each locus, so association tests used only the typed subset. Specific HLA alleles were associated with 16,951 TCR beta sequences at a false discovery rate of 0.05 in a later analysis. In a later analysis, TCR association rates were found to vary across HLA loci, with the most associated TCRs seen for DRB1 alleles and the fewest for HLA-C alleles. The study gave a list of about 160 TCR beta chains associated with cytomegalovirus. A cluster of highly shared sequence variants was judged likely to represent a technical artifact of the sequencing pipeline. The only immune exposure information available for the cohort was CMV serostatus. In a later analysis, HLA-associated TCR beta chains showed more clonal expansion and lower generation probabilities than non-associated chains that were equally common. Across donors, most TCR sequences were observed very rarely, whereas some public TCRs were present in many individuals. Roughly uniform sequencing depth across donors was assumed in presence/absence analyses, although this assumption may not hold. When HLA alleles, especially DR and DQ, strongly co-occurred, TCR associations were difficult to assign to individual alleles. The authors suggested that the approach could potentially be extended to other disease states and immunological phenotypes. Seventeen rarely observed V segments, including chromosome 9 orphons, were excluded from the earlier analysis of about 610 of the donors because counts were too low. In both the original and validation cohorts, the classifier was reported to diagnose cytomegalovirus status with high specificity and sensitivity. A few of the identified cytomegalovirus-associated TCR beta chains were confirmed in vitro to be specific for cytomegalovirus antigens. An earlier analysis of 587 of the donors showed that most TCR beta V segments appeared in productive rearrangements either about 87% or about 30% of the time, which broadly matched IMGT annotations. In a later genetic analysis, a missense DCLRE1C variant was associated with V-gene and J-gene trimming of TCR beta chains, and the association was replicated in an independent cohort. According to a later analysis, parvovirus B19, influenza, CMV and Epstein-Barr virus appeared linked to several top co-occurrence clusters. In a later analysis, most CMV-associated TCR beta chains were found to appear HLA-restricted, with HLA associations seemingly driven largely by CMV exposure. The cohort was sequenced for TCR beta chains only, and without alpha or paired-chain data the features that could be detected were limited. The 87-base-pair reads could not distinguish some IMGT-functional V segments, including TRBV6-2 and TRBV6-3, so those segments were excluded. According to a later genetic analysis, donors in an Asian-associated ancestry cluster had fewer N-insertions in productive TCRs than the approximately 670-donor mean.

The cohort comprised 670 or so healthy bone marrow donors. At the time of sampling, every cohort member was nominally healthy, though immune exposures that went unrecorded were likely present. The donor was CMV seropositive and was included in the group of 290 or so seropositive cohort members. Every donor gave a peripheral blood sample, and the peripheral blood mononuclear cells from that sample were used for TCR beta sequencing. The Qiagen DNeasy Blood Extraction Kit was used to extract genomic DNA from the blood cell samples. Library preparation used the immunoSEQ multiplex PCR assay. A mixture of 60 forward primers for TCR Vbeta segments and 13 reverse primers for TCR Jbeta segments was used in the multiplex PCR. The CDR3 region of rearranged TCR beta genes was amplified from genomic DNA with a multiplex PCR assay. The Illumina HiSeq System was used to sequence the amplified TCR beta libraries as 87-base-pair reads. The study's processing was this. In a later analysis, some 80 million unique TCR beta chains were counted across the approximately 670 repertoires, and roughly 11 million of these chains were shared by at least two donors. To remove PCR and sequencing errors, raw reads were error-corrected and collapsed into unique sequences using a nearest-neighbor algorithm that merged closely related sequences. Alignment of CDR3 sequences to IMGT reference sequences was used to assign V, D and J gene segments. For a sequence to be retained, at least a six-nucleotide match to both a V gene segment and a J gene segment was required. A rearrangement was called productive if the CDR3 had no stop codons and remained in frame with V and J, and every other rearrangement was called non-productive. CDR3 was defined by IMGT convention, running from the second conserved V-encoded cysteine to the conserved J-encoded phenylalanine. In an earlier analysis of more than 550 of the donors, sequences lacking an unambiguous match to a single V gene segment were excluded. In an earlier analysis of some 590 of the donors, V segments were called functional above 56.7% productive rearrangements and were called segregating when the between-donor standard deviation exceeded 5%. A statistical classification framework was built to diagnose cytomegalovirus status from the catalog of TCR beta chain sequences. In a later analysis, V and J genes were assigned by comparing TCR nucleotide sequences against IMGT/GENE-DB human TR gene sequences. Using the TCRdist pipeline, a later analysis assigned CDR3 sequences along with most-parsimonious VDJ recombination scenarios. In a later analysis, each TCR beta chain was defined by its CDR3 amino acid sequence together with its V-gene family, and reads lacking a unique V-gene family were excluded. A later analysis removed 592 highly shared, low-generation-probability nucleotide sequences to deal with suspected cross-contamination and a sequencing artifact. In a later analysis, a clonal expansion index was calculated for each public chain from normalized within-repertoire ranks of inferred template counts. A later analysis computed generation probabilities with a VDJ recombination model fitted to out-of-frame rearrangements, and checked the results against IGoR. In a later analysis, TCR-TCR, TCR-HLA and TCR-CMV co-occurrence was scored with hypergeometric tests, and a repertoire-size bias correction was applied to TCR pairs. In a later analysis, false discovery rates were estimated by permuting HLA or CMV assignments 20 times. In a later analysis, co-occurring TCRs were grouped with DBSCAN, and TCRdist sequence similarity was added when clustering was performed within HLA-allele-positive subsets. For co-occurrence clustering, repertoires with fewer than 30,000 or more than 120,000 public chains were excluded, along with about five repertoires with anomalous nucleotide sharing. Sourced from immuneACCESS, this table was stored by TCRdb with only in-frame sequences that have V and J called. A share of the clones is absent; for the studies checked, an unresolved V gene accounts for under half, and the remainder has no known explanation. The V and J calls and clone size come from that table; D and trimming were worked out from the DNA. The sample yields approximately 190,000 clones; more than 75% were counted once. The ten largest make up around an eighth of the sample.

The CDR3, cysteine through phenylalanine, is 16 amino acids long. The kept DNA is CDR3 alone, 48 bases in frame from the first base. Unmatched junction bases come to 15, with V trimmed by 5 bases and J by 6 bases. As encoded in the germline V gene, CDR1 is SGHNT while CDR2 is YENEEA. This clone was observed once. This clone's antigen is unknown. Base qualities are missing; no much larger clone stands one base away. This receptor chain uses TRBV11-3 and TRBJ2-7; 8 central bases correspond to TRBD2. The sequencing sample was made of PBMCs. The sequence derives from a woman aged 30 to 39 in good health and CMV-seropositive. The bases read TGTGCCAGCAGCAGGCATACTAGCGGCCCACTGTCCGAGCAGTACTTC. The resulting protein is CASSRHTSGPLSEQYF.